A selection of T cell receptor beta chains follows, all from one sample in a study of regulatory T cells in long-lasting Graves disease. A single record per CDR3 protein comes from TCRdb applying MiXCR to the multiplex PCR reads. The data contain about 400,000 distinct CDR3 sequences, around 20% of them singletons. The sequencing here drew on peripheral blood mononuclear cells (PBMCs), taken when the disease was refractory, from a patient treated with antithyroid drugs. The receptors stem from a female donor with Graves disease. CDR3s include the opening cysteine and the closing phenylalanine or tryptophan. D genes are given only for firm matches. For some rows the clone size is stated as once, few or many, or as a class when expanded; others skip it.

many,TRBD2,TRBJ2-7,TRBV12-3/TRBV12-4,CASSNGGGPAYEQYF,TGTGCCAGCAGTAATGGGGGAGGGCCGGCCTACGAGCAGTACTTC
-,-,TRBJ1-5,TRBV19,CASSPSQVNQPQHF,TGTGCCAGTAGTCCGTCCCAGGTCAATCAGCCCCAGCATTTT
few,-,TRBJ2-4,TRBV30,CASSGEPKNIQYF,TGTGCCTCGTCCGGGGAGCCCAAAAACATTCAGTACTTC
-,-,TRBJ2-1,TRBV12-5,CASGWSQEHNEQFF,TGTGCTAGTGGTTGGTCCCAAGAACACAATGAGCAGTTCTTC
-,-,TRBJ1-5,TRBV6-2/TRBV6-3,CASNVGHRQPQHF,TGTGCCAGCAACGTAGGGCATCGACAGCCCCAGCATTTT
-,TRBD1,TRBJ1-3,TRBV2,CASSLGQGGNTIYF,TGTGCCAGCAGTCTAGGACAGGGCGGAAACACCATATATTTT
few,TRBD2,TRBJ2-7,TRBV27,CASSTAGGPFYEQYF,TGTGCCAGCAGTACGGCGGGAGGGCCCTTCTACGAGCAGTACTTC
few,-,TRBJ1-2,TRBV25-1,CASSEQGRGYTF,TGTGCCAGCAGTGAACAGGGAAGGGGCTACACCTTC
many,TRBD2,TRBJ2-7,TRBV7-3,CASSQGLAGRGEQYF,TGTGCCAGCAGCCAGGGACTAGCGGGAAGAGGGGAGCAGTACTTC
many,TRBD2,TRBJ2-7,TRBV2,CASSEAGLAGGPHEQYF,TGTGCCAGCAGTGAAGCTGGACTAGCGGGAGGGCCACACGAGCAGTACTTC
few,-,TRBJ1-1,TRBV18,CASSPLGAGISTEAFF,TGTGCCAGCTCACCACTGGGGGCAGGGATAAGCACTGAAGCTTTCTTT
many,-,TRBJ2-2,TRBV12-3/TRBV12-4,CASSLSSVGGELFF,TGTGCCAGCAGTTTATCTAGCGTCGGCGGGGAGCTGTTTTTT
few,-,TRBJ2-7,TRBV11-2,CASSFGHGYEQYF,TGTGCCAGCAGCTTCGGGCACGGCTACGAGCAGTACTTC
many,-,TRBJ2-7,TRBV3-1,CASSQEGYEQYF,TGTGCCAGCAGCCAAGAGGGCTACGAGCAGTACTTC
many,TRBD1,TRBJ1-6,TRBV12-3/TRBV12-4,CASSSLRTGGTWSPLHF,TGTGCCAGCAGTTCCCTTAGGACAGGGGGCACGTGGTCACCCCTCCACTTT
-,-,TRBJ2-1,TRBV11-2,CASSPFREQFF,TGTGCCAGCAGCCCCTTTAGGGAGCAGTTCTTC
-,-,TRBJ2-2,TRBV10-3,CAISVRQANTGELFF,TGTGCCATCAGTGTCAGACAAGCGAACACCGGGGAGCTGTTTTTT
many,-,TRBJ1-2,TRBV20-1,CSAPRPGRANYGYTF,TGCAGTGCCCCCCGGCCGGGAAGAGCTAACTATGGCTACACCTTC
-,-,TRBJ2-3,TRBV20-1,CSARGPGLRTDTQYF,TGCAGTGCTAGAGGCCCGGGCCTTCGCACAGATACGCAGTATTTT
-,TRBD1,TRBJ1-2,TRBV27,CASSPQGGPSGYTF,TGTGCCAGCAGCCCCCAGGGGGGGCCCAGTGGCTACACCTTC
many,TRBD2,TRBJ2-5,TRBV15,CATSRDRRGVETQYF,TGTGCCACCAGCAGAGATCGGCGGGGGGTAGAGACCCAGTACTTC
many,-,TRBJ2-5,TRBV6-5,CASSYTAGRPLKETQYF,TGTGCCAGCAGTTACACGGCGGGGCGACCCCTAAAAGAGACCCAGTACTTC
-,-,TRBJ2-2,TRBV11-2,CASSKPGTQVMTGELFF,TGTGCCAGCAGCAAGCCCGGGACCCAAGTGATGACCGGGGAGCTGTTTTTT
many,-,TRBJ1-5,TRBV6-1,CASSERPSGGNQPQHF,TGTGCCAGCAGTGAACGCCCCTCCGGAGGCAATCAGCCCCAGCATTTT
-,-,TRBJ2-7,TRBV18,CASSSMGRGLSYEQYF,TGTGCCAGCTCCTCGATGGGTCGTGGGCTCTCCTACGAGCAGTACTTC
many,-,TRBJ1-4,TRBV11-2,CASSLGYLGANPEKLFF,TGTGCCAGCAGCTTAGGATATTTGGGGGCTAACCCTGAAAAACTGTTTTTT
-,-,TRBJ1-6,TRBV24-1,CATRGGESNSPLHF,TGTGCCACCAGGGGAGGGGAGAGTAATTCACCCCTCCACTTT
few,TRBD2,TRBJ2-2,TRBV7-3,CASSRSGSPYTGELFF,TGTGCCAGCAGCCGGAGCGGGAGTCCTTACACCGGGGAGCTGTTTTTT
-,-,TRBJ2-3,TRBV11-2,CASSLGPPSPQYF,TGTGCCAGCAGCTTGGGACCCCCCTCTCCGCAGTATTTT
many,TRBD1,TRBJ2-5,TRBV11-2,CASSLEQGEQETQYF,TGTGCCAGCAGCTTAGAACAGGGGGAACAAGAGACCCAGTACTTC
-,-,TRBJ1-1,TRBV19,CASSINGIGEAFF,TGTGCCAGTAGTATAAATGGTATCGGGGAAGCTTTCTTT
many,-,TRBJ2-2,TRBV7-2,CASLPTGGGITGELFF,TGTGCCAGCCTACCAACAGGGGGAGGGATCACCGGGGAGCTGTTTTTT
-,-,TRBJ1-2,TRBV7-8,CASSLQGHGGYTF,TGTGCCAGCAGCTTACAGGGACACGGCGGCTACACCTTC
-,-,TRBJ2-3,TRBV20-1,CSARDTGRPLVADTQYF,TGCAGTGCTAGAGATACGGGCAGGCCCTTAGTGGCAGATACGCAGTATTTT
many,TRBD2,TRBJ2-2,TRBV28,CASTTGLANTGELFF,TGTGCCAGCACTACGGGACTAGCGAACACCGGGGAGCTGTTTTTT
-,-,TRBJ1-2,TRBV12-3/TRBV12-4,CASSPWTEYGYTF,TGTGCCAGCAGTCCCTGGACTGAATATGGCTACACCTTC
many,-,TRBJ2-5,TRBV11-3,CASSSEEGETQYF,TGTGCCAGCAGCTCCGAGGAAGGAGAGACCCAGTACTTC
few,-,TRBJ1-4,TRBV29-1,CSVNLGSEATNEKLFF,TGCAGCGTTAATTTGGGTAGTGAGGCAACTAATGAAAAACTGTTTTTT
many,TRBD2,TRBJ2-7,TRBV7-2,CASSLWTSGDGSYEQYF,TGTGCCAGCAGCCTTTGGACTAGCGGGGATGGGTCCTACGAGCAGTACTTC
-,TRBD2,TRBJ2-1,TRBV27,CASSYLAGALDEQFF,TGTGCCAGCAGCTATCTAGCGGGAGCTTTAGATGAGCAGTTCTTC
few,TRBD2,TRBJ2-1,TRBV19,CASSIRRAGVTYNEQFF,TGTGCCAGTAGTATCCGTAGGGCGGGAGTCACTTACAATGAGCAGTTCTTC
few,TRBD2,TRBJ2-5,TRBV20-1,CSASRTLAGVETQYF,TGCAGTGCTAGCCGCACACTAGCGGGAGTGGAGACCCAGTACTTC
-,TRBD1,TRBJ1-3,TRBV28,CASSLADRVLDTIYF,TGTGCCAGCAGTTTAGCGGACAGGGTCCTCGACACCATATATTTT
-,TRBD1,TRBJ1-5,TRBV4-1,CASSQEGGGAEPQHF,TGCGCCAGCAGCCAAGAGGGAGGGGGCGCGGAGCCCCAGCATTTT
-,-,TRBJ2-7,TRBV19,CASSPLGLAGEQYF,TGTGCCAGTAGTCCCCTGGGACTGGCTGGCGAGCAGTACTTC
-,-,TRBJ1-2,TRBV29-1,CSVGRSYGYTF,TGCAGCGTGGGACGGTCCTATGGCTACACCTTC
many,-,TRBJ2-5,TRBV15,CATSGGGEETQYF,TGTGCCACCAGCGGAGGGGGAGAAGAGACCCAGTACTTC
-,TRBD1,TRBJ2-5,TRBV19,CASSILYRGQETQYF,TGTGCCAGTAGTATCCTCTACAGGGGACAAGAGACCCAGTACTTC
many,-,TRBJ1-2,TRBV11-2,CASSPETRLGYTF,TGTGCCAGCAGCCCGGAAACACGATTAGGCTACACCTTC
-,-,TRBJ2-2,TRBV6-2/TRBV6-3,CASSYGWPGELFF,TGTGCCAGCAGTTACGGATGGCCCGGGGAGCTGTTTTTT
-,-,TRBJ2-2,TRBV11-2,CASSLLYSGELFF,TGTGCCAGCAGCTTACTTTACTCCGGGGAGCTGTTTTTT
many,TRBD1,TRBJ1-2,TRBV5-1,CASSPSPRGLDYGYTF,TGCGCCAGCAGCCCGTCCCCCAGGGGGCTCGACTATGGCTACACCTTC
once,-,TRBJ2-2,TRBV7-9,CASSDGGDPPWDGGLFF,TGTGCCAGCAGCGATGGCGGGGACCCACCTTGGGACGGGGGGCTGTTTTTT
many,-,TRBJ2-7,TRBV28,CASRAGKTYEQYF,TGTGCCAGCAGAGCCGGGAAAACCTACGAGCAGTACTTC
many,-,TRBJ2-5,TRBV5-5,CASSLGPYETQYF,TGTGCCAGCAGCTTAGGACCTTACGAGACCCAGTACTTC
-,-,TRBJ2-2,TRBV7-9,CASSLTSSGELFF,TGTGCCAGCAGCTTGACTTCTTCGGGGGAGCTGTTTTTT
-,-,TRBJ2-2,TRBV27,CASSFSSTGGELFF,TGTGCCAGCAGTTTTTCGAGTACGGGGGGGGAGCTGTTTTTT
few,-,TRBJ1-1,TRBV6-1,CASRDSGANTEAFF,TGTGCCAGCAGGGATTCGGGGGCGAACACTGAAGCTTTCTTT
-,-,TRBJ2-7,TRBV29-1,CSVRTDSYEQYF,TGCAGCGTTCGGACAGATTCCTACGAGCAGTACTTC